Listed below are T cell receptor beta chains from one sample, sequenced in a study of cytomegalovirus exposure and HLA in healthy donors. Profiled with immunoSEQ multiplex PCR; TCRdb holds only in-frame clones, not every one. This sample has under 250,000 clones, with around 77% found just once. The sequencing input was PBMCs. These receptors originate from a young man in good health and CMV-seronegative. CDR3s include the opening cysteine and the closing phenylalanine or tryptophan. The size of a clone is reported for some rows only, either as once, few or many, or as a class for expanded clones.

TRBV5-1	TRBJ2-1	NA	17	CASSPHPGTSGGNEQFF
TRBV5-1	TRBJ1-1	NA	13	CASSLTGLNEAFF
TRBV7-2	TRBJ2-7	once	18	CASSPRTSGRAFTYEQYF
TRBV18	TRBJ2-2	NA	16	CASSPGVAANTGELFF
TRBV7-9	TRBJ2-5	NA	15	CASSPTRTGGETQYF
TRBV15	TRBJ2-7	NA	16	CATSRSRTGGSYEQYF
TRBV6-1	TRBJ2-7	NA	13	CASSGDTNYEQYF
TRBV5-1	TRBJ2-7	NA	13	CASQGPNLYEQYF
TRBV19	TRBJ2-1	NA	9	CARGDEQFF
TRBV7-2	TRBJ2-7	NA	15	CASSLGGISSYEQYF
TRBV7-9	TRBJ2-7	NA	11	CASSSAGEQYF
TRBV2	TRBJ2-3	NA	15	CASSPREIAIDTQYF
TRBV5-1	TRBJ2-1	NA	14	CASSPEDRVYEQFF
TRBV5-4	TRBJ1-2	few	17	CASGKTGFSLKDYGYTF
TRBV7-9	TRBJ1-1	NA	13	CASSLGRNTEAFF
TRBV11-1	TRBJ2-7	NA	16	CASSFASGSIRYEQYF
TRBV1	TRBJ2-2	NA	17	CTSSQDRQGTNTGELFF
TRBV7-9	TRBJ2-3	NA	16	CASSSQGATSTDTQYF
TRBV6-1	TRBJ2-2	NA	14	CASKGGRSTGELFF
TRBV21-1	TRBJ1-1	NA	18	CASSKTGTGGAGVTEAFF
TRBV7-6	TRBJ2-7	NA	14	CASSLEAGAGEQYF
TRBV4-1	TRBJ1-1	NA	16	CASSQPRQVRLGEAFF
TRBV11-2	TRBJ2-2	NA	16	CASSLAISGISGELFF
TRBV29-1	TRBJ1-1	NA	15	CSVEGGGVPDTEAFF
TRBV15	TRBJ2-1	NA	16	CATSRDYSGTGDEQFF
TRBV5-1	TRBJ2-5	NA	16	CASSLLGSGEAETQYF
TRBV4-1	TRBJ1-3	few	15	CASSLDREPGNTIYF
TRBV19	TRBJ1-1	NA	13	CASTSFTGTEAFF
TRBV9	TRBJ1-1	once	16	CASRDFRGQINTEAFF
TRBV19	TRBJ1-6	NA	14	CASRSKGADSPLHF
TRBV2	TRBJ1-2	NA	15	CASRLDPGGADGYTF
TRBV5-1	TRBJ2-3	NA	13	CASTSGISDTQYF
TRBV7-9	TRBJ2-2	NA	16	CASSLARGTNTGELFF
TRBV9	TRBJ1-3	NA	16	CASSVLGTDSGNTIYF
TRBV27	TRBJ2-1	NA	13	CASSLLAEDEQFF
TRBV27	TRBJ2-1	NA	17	CASSFRPSGRSYNEQFF
TRBV10-3	TRBJ2-1	NA	18	CASEGAGGLLGTYNEQFF
TRBV9	TRBJ2-5	NA	14	CASSVDGHQETQYF
TRBV6-5	TRBJ2-3	NA	14	CASSPRTGTDTQYF
TRBV4-1	TRBJ1-1	NA	15	CASSQIDREATEAFF
TRBV15	TRBJ1-2	NA	15	CATSKPREGRNGYTF
TRBV19	TRBJ2-5	NA	13	CASSMGAWETQYF
TRBV13	TRBJ1-5	once	15	CASSLNSRSNQPQHF